These 11 T cell receptor beta chains were all obtained from the same sample, sequenced in a study of blood T cells in healthy people across ages. Using a J-beta primer mix together with a sample-barcoded 5' primer, a second PCR was run for roughly 6 to 12 cycles. TCRdb fed the 5' RACE reads into MiXCR, producing one record per CDR3 protein. The profile covers some 1.1 million distinct CDR3 sequences, with more than 30% appearing a single time and about an eighth taken by the ten largest. Sequenced: blood. The receptor source for this set is a man between 18 and 35 years old in good health.

In this sample, this clonotype turned up a few times. The germline gene is not matched at one end of the junction; a read error may be the cause. The CDR3 DNA is TGCAGTGCCACGCGTCAAGAAGCGGGGGGGCCATACAGTGAGCAGTTCTTC. Translation: CSATRQEAGGPYSEQFF. The genes are TRBV20-1 and TRBJ2-1; 10 positions match TRBD2. The CDR3 runs 17 residues. Germline CDR1 and CDR2: DFQATT and SNEGSKA (reference sequence).

The chain recombines TRBV14 with TRBJ1-1; D uncertain. The V and J ends lost 3 bases and 1 base respectively, with 3 bases between them. Germline V lookup: CDR1 SGHDN, CDR2 FVKESK. The CDR3 totals 12 residues. The CDR3 sequence is CASSQQNTEAFF. For the CDR3, the DNA is TGTGCCAGCAGCCAGCAGAACACTGAAGCTTTCTTT.

This clonotype was seen a handful of times. V usage is TRBV6-6 and J usage is TRBJ2-7; no definite D call. Germline CDR1 is MNHNY and CDR2 is SVGAGI (reference sequence). The CDR3 consists of 13 residues. Trimming left V 2 bases short and J 0 bases short, with 5 bases between. The CDR3 DNA sequence: TGTGCCAGCAGTTACGTTATCTCCTACGAGCAGTACTTC. Protein: CASSYVISYEQYF.

The rearrangement uses TRBV6-2 or TRBV6-3 and TRBJ2-1; TRBD2 might be the D (7 bases). CDR1 MNHEY and CDR2 SVGEGT come from the germline V gene. The germline V and J ends were trimmed by 10 bases and 0 bases, with 13 bases remaining between them. This CDR3 has 14 residues. CDR3 bases: TGTGCCACCAGGGGAGGGGGCTCCTACAATGAGCAGTTCTTC. It specifies CATRGGGSYNEQFF.

Details on this clonotype: The junction shows a germline mismatch at one end, possibly a read error. The genes are TRBV5-1 and TRBJ2-3, with D perhaps TRBD1 or TRBD2 (5 bases each). Germline V gives CDR1 SGHRS, CDR2 YFSETQ. The CDR3 length is 14 residues. The CDR3, as DNA: TGCGCCAGCATCTTGGGGGATAAACTGGGTACGCAGTATTTT. This codes for CASILGDKLGTQYF.

This chain joins TRBV6-2 or TRBV6-3 and TRBJ2-1; weak D call: TRBD2 (5 bases). Germline V gene sequence: CDR1 MNHEY, CDR2 SVGEGT. Trimming removed 5 bases at V and 8 bases at J, with 22 bases between. The CDR3 is made up of 16 amino acids. The CDR3 DNA reads as TGTGCCAGCAGTGCCCTGACTGACTACACTATCCATGAGCAGTTCTTC. Translated, it gives CASSALTDYTIHEQFF.

A word on this clonotype: At one boundary the junction diverges from the germline segment, which might be a read error. This sequence joins TRBV5-1 and TRBJ1-2; D remains ambiguous. The CDR3 is 15 amino acids. Germline V gives CDR1 SGHRS, CDR2 YFSETQ. This CDR3 reads CPSSLDASTGYGYTF. CDR3 DNA: TGCCCCAGCAGCTTGGATGCTAGTACCGGCTATGGCTACACCTTC.

To note about this clonotype: This may be a read error: a much more frequent sequence differs by one nucleotide. This sequence joins TRBV20-1 and TRBJ1-1; 8 nucleotides agree with TRBD1. The CDR3 consists of 14 residues. Trimming removed 4 bases from V and 4 bases from J; junction bases left unmatched: 8. Per germline, CDR1 DFQATT and CDR2 SNEGSKA (reference sequence). The CDR3: CSATGTGGGTEAFF. For the CDR3, the DNA is TGCAGTGCTACCGGGACAGGCGGGGGCACTGAAGCTTTCTTT.

This chain links TRBV3-1 with TRBJ1-2; D is unclear. The CDR3 runs to 14 residues. The germline gives CDR1 LGHDT, CDR2 YNNKEL (reference sequence). V was cut by 2 bases and J by 8 bases, with 15 bases left in between. CDR3 protein: CASSQSDTKEGYTF. The CDR3 DNA is TGTGCCAGCAGCCAATCAGACACCAAGGAGGGCTACACCTTC.

This clonotype came up a few times. CDR3 sequence: CATQADRYRGYNEQFF. In nucleotides, the CDR3 is TGTGCCACCCAAGCCGACCGGTACAGGGGTTACAATGAGCAGTTCTTC. The chain is built from TRBV24-1 and TRBJ2-1, with 7 bases aligning to TRBD1. Germline CDR1 reads KGHDR; CDR2 reads SFDVKD. V was pared by 9 bases and J by 4 bases, with 14 bases of the junction left unmatched. The CDR3 loop spans 16 amino acids.

This clonotype was seen a single time. The chain joins TRBV12-3 or TRBV12-4 to TRBJ2-3; no firm D call. Trimming pared 5 bases from V and 0 bases from J, leaving 6 bases between. The CDR3 is made up of 13 amino acids. DNA of the CDR3: TGTGCCAGCAGTGCCATGAGCACAGATACGCAGTATTTT. As protein: CASSAMSTDTQYF.